The subject of this entry is one TCR beta chain. Its antigen is still unknown. Measured with immunoSEQ multiplex PCR; TCRdb has only the in-frame clones, and not every one. The sample lists roughly 25,000 clones; almost 85% were seen once. This entry comes from a study of PD-1 blockade in classical Hodgkin lymphoma. In the study overall: The nivolumab dose that patients received was 3 mg/kg, given intravenously every 2 weeks.

Overall study findings and caveats: CD4+ TCR diversity, unlike CD8+, climbed significantly by C4D1. Before treatment, complete responders showed about the same diversity as newly diagnosed patients. At baseline, newly diagnosed patients reportedly showed less TCR diversity than healthy donors.

Every patient had relapsed following autologous stem cell transplantation, and cohorts differed in brentuximab vedotin exposure. With V trimmed by 1 base and J by 5 bases, 15 bases remained unmatched. The germline V gene encodes CDR1 MGHRA and CDR2 YSYEKL. This CDR3 region has 18 residues. Sample: peripheral blood mononuclear cells (PBMCs), taken before the second cycle of nivolumab. The chain joins TRBV4-1 to TRBJ1-1; TRBD1 agrees at 8 bases. This receptor was identified in a human donor with classical Hodgkin lymphoma. CDR3 region: CASSQGRQGAWSGTEAFF. Written as DNA, the CDR3 is TGCGCCAGCAGCCAAGGTCGTCAGGGGGCTTGGAGTGGAACTGAAGCTTTCTTT.